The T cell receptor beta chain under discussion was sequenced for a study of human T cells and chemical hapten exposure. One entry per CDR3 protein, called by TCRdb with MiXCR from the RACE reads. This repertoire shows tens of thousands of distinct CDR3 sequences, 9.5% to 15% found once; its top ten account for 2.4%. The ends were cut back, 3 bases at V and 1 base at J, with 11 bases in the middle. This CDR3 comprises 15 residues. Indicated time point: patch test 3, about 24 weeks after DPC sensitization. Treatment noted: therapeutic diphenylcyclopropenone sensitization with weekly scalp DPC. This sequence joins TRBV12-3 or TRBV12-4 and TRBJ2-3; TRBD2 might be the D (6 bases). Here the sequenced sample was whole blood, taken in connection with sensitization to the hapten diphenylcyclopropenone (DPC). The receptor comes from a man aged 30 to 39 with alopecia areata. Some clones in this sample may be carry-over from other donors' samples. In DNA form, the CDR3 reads TGTGCCAGCAGTTTCGGCGGGGCCCGCACAGATACGCAGTATTTT. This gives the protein CASSFGGARTDTQYF.